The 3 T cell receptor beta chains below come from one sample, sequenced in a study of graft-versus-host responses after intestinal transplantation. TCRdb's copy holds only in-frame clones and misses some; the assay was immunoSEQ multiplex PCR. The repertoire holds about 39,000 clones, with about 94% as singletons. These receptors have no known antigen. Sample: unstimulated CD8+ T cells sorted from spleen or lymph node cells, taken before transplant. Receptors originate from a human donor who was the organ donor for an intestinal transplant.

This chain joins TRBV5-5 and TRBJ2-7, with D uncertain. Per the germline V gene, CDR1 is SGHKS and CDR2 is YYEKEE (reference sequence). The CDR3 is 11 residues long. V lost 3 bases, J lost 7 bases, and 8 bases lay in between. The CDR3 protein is CASSSSLEQYF. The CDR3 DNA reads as TGTGCCAGCAGCTCCAGCTTGGAGCAGTACTTC. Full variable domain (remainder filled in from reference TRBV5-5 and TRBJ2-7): DAGVTQSPTHLIKTRGQQVTLRCSPISGHKSVSWYQQVLGQGPQFIFQYYEKEERGRGNFPDRFSARQFPNYSSELNVNALLLGDSALYLCASSSSLEQYFGPGTRLTVT.

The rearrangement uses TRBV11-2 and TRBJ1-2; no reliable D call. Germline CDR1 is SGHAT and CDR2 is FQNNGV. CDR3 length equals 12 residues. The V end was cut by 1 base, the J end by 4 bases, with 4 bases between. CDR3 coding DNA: TGTGCCAGCAGCTTAGGGGGCTATGGCTACACCTTC. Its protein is CASSLGGYGYTF.

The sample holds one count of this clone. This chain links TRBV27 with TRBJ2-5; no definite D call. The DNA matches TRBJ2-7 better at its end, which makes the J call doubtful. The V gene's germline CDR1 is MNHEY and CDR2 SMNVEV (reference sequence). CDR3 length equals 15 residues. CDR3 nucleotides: TGTGCCAGCAGTTTATCAGGGTTTCCCCTCTACGAGCAGTACTTC. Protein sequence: CASSLSGFPLYEQYF.